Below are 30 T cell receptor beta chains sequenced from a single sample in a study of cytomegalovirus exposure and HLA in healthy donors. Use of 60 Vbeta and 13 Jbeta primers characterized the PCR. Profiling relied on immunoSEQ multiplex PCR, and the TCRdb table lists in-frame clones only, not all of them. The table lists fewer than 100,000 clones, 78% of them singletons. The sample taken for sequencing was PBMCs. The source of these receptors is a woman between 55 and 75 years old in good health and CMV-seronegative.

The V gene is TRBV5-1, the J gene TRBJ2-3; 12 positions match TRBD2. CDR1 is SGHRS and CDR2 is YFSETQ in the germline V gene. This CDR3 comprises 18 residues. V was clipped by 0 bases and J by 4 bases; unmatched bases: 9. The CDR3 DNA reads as TGCGCCAGCAGCTTGGTAAGGTCGGCTAGCGGGGGGGCAGATACGCAGTATTTT. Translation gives CASSLVRSASGGADTQYF.

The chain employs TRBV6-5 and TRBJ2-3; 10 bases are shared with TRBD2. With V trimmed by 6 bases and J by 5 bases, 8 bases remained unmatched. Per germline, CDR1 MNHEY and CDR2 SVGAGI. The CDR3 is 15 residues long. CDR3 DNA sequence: TGTGCCAGCAGGCCTCAGGGACTAGCGTTAGATACGCAGTATTTT. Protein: CASRPQGLALDTQYF.

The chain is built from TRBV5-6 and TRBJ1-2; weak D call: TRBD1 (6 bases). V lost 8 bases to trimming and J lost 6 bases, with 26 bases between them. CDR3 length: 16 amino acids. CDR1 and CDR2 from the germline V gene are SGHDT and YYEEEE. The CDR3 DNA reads TGTGCCAGTTCGGGGGGAGGGGGACCCTTTCCGGATGGCTACACCTTC. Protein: CASSGGGGPFPDGYTF.

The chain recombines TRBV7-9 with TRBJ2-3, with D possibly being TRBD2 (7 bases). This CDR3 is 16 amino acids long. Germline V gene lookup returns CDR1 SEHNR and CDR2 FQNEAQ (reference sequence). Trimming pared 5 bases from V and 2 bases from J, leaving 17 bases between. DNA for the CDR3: TGTGCCAGCAGCCCCCACGGGGAGGGGGTCACAGATACGCAGTATTTT. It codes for CASSPHGEGVTDTQYF.

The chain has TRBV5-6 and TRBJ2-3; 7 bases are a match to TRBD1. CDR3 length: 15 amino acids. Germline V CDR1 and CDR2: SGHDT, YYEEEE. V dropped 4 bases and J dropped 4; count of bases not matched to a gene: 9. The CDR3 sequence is CASSPFYTGADTQYF. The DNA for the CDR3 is TGTGCCAGCAGCCCGTTTTACACAGGGGCAGATACGCAGTATTTT.

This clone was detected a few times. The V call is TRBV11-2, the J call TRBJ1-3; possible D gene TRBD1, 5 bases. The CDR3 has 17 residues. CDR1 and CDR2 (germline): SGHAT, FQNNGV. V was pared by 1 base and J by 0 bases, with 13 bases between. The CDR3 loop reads CASSLGQGLRSGNTIYF. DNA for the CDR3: TGTGCCAGCAGCTTAGGGCAGGGTTTGCGCTCTGGAAACACCATATATTTT.

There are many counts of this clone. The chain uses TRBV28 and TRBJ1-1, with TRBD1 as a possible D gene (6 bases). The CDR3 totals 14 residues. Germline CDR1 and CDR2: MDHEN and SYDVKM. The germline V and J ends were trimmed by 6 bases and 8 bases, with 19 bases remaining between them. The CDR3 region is CASSPRTYQGEAFF. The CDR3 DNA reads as TGTGCCAGCAGCCCTCGAACCTACCAGGGGGAAGCTTTCTTT.

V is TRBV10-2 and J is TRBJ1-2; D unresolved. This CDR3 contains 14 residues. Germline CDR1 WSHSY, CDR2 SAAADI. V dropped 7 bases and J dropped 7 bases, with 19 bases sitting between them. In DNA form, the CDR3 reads TGCGCCAGCACAGAGAGTAGGGAGCTGGGTGGCTACACCTTC. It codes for CASTESRELGGYTF.

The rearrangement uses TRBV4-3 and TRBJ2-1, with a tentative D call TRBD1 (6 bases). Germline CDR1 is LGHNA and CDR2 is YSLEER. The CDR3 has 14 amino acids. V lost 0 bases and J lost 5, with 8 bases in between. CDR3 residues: CASSQDPGDNEQFF. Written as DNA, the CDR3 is TGCGCCAGCAGCCAAGACCCAGGGGACAATGAGCAGTTCTTC.

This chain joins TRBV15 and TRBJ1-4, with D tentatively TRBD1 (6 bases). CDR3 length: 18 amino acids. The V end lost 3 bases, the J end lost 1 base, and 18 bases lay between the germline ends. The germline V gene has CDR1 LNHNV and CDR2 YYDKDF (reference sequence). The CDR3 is CATSSLRQGRVTNEKLFF. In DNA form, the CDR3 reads TGTGCCACCAGCAGTCTGCGGCAGGGGAGGGTAACTAATGAAAAACTGTTTTTT. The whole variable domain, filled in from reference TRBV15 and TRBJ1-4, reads DAMVIQNPRYQVTQFGKPVTLSCSQTLNHNVMYWYQQKSSQAPKLLFHYYDKDFNNEADTPDNFQSRRPNTSFCFLDIRSPGLGDTAMYLCATSSLRQGRVTNEKLFFGSGTQLSVL.

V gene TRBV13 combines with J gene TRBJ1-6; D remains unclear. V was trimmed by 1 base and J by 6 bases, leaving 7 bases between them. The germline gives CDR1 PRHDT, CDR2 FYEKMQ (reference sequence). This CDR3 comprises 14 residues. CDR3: CASSLAHRNSPLHF. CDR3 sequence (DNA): TGTGCCAGCAGCTTAGCACATCGTAATTCACCCCTCCACTTT.

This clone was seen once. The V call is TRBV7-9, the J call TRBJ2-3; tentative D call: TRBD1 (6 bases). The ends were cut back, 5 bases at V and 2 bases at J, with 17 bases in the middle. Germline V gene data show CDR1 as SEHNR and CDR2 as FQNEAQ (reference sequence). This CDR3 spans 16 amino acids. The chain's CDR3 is CASSLGLGGHTDTQYF. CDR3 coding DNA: TGTGCCAGCAGCCTCGGACTTGGGGGACACACAGATACGCAGTATTTT.

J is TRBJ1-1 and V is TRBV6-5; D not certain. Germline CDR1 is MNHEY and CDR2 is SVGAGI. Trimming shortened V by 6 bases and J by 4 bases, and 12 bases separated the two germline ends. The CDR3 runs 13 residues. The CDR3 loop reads CASRSAGSTEAFF. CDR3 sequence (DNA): TGTGCCAGCAGGTCCGCTGGTAGCACTGAAGCTTTCTTT.

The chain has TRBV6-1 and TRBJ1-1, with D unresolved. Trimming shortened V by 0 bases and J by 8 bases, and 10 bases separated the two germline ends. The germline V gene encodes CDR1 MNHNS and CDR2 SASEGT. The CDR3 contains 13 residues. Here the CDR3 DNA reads TGTGCCAGCAGTGAAGCGAGGGCAGAGGAAGCTTTCTTT. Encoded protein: CASSEARAEEAFF.

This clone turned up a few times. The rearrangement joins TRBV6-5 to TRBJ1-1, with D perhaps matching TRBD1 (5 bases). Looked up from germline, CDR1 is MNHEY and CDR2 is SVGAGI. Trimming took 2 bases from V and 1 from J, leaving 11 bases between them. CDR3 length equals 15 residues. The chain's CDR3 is CASSYGGGSNTEAFF. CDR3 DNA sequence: TGTGCCAGCAGTTACGGGGGGGGGTCGAACACTGAAGCTTTCTTT.

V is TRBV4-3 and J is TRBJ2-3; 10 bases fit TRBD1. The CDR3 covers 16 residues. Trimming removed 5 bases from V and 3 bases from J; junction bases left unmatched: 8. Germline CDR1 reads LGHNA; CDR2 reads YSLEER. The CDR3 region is CASSFRDRGETDTQYF. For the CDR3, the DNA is TGCGCCAGCAGCTTTCGGGACAGGGGAGAGACAGATACGCAGTATTTT.

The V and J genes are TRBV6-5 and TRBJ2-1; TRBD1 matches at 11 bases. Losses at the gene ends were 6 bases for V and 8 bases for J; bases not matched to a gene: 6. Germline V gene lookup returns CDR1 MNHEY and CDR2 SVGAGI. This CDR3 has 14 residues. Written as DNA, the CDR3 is TGTGCCAGCAGCGGGACAGGGGGTAGCGATGAGCAGTTCTTC. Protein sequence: CASSGTGGSDEQFF.

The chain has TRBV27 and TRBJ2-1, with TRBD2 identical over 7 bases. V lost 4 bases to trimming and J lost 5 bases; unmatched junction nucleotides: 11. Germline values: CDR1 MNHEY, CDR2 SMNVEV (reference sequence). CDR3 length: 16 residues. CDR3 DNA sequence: TGTGCCAGCAGTTCCCTCGGTGCGGGGGACCACAATGAGCAGTTCTTC. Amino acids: CASSSLGAGDHNEQFF.

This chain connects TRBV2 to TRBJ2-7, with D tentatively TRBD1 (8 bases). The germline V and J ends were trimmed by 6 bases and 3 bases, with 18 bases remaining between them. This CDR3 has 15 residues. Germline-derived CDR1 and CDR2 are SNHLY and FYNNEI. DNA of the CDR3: TGTGCCAGCAGAGCGGGACAGGCGATTATCTACGAGCAGTACTTC. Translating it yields CASRAGQAIIYEQYF.

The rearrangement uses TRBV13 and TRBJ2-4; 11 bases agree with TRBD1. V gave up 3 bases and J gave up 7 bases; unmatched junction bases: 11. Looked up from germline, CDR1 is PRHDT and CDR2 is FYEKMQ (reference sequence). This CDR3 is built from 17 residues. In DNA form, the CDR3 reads TGTGCCAGCAGCTTGAGGGGACAGGGGGTTTCTGGGAACATTCAGTACTTC. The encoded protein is CASSLRGQGVSGNIQYF. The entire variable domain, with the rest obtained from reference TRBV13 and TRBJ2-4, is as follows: AAGVIQSPRHLIKEKRETATLKCYPIPRHDTVYWYQQGPGQDPQFLISFYEKMQSDKGSIPDRFSAQQFSDYHSELNMSSLELGDSALYFCASSLRGQGVSGNIQYFGAGTRLSVL.

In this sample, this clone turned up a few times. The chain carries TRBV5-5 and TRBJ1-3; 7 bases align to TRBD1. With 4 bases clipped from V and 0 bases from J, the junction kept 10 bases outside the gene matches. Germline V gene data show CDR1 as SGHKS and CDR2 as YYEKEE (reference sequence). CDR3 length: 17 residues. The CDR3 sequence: CASSGLTGTLSGNTIYF. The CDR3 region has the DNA TGTGCCAGCAGCGGTTTGACAGGGACCCTCTCTGGAAACACCATATATTTT.

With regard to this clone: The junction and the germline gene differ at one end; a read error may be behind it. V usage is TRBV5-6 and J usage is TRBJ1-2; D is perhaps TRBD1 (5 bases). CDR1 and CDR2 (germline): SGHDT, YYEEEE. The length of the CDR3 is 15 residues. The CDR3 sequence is CAGSSGLSPGYGYTF. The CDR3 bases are TGTGCCGGCAGCTCGGGACTTTCACCGGGGTATGGCTACACCTTC.

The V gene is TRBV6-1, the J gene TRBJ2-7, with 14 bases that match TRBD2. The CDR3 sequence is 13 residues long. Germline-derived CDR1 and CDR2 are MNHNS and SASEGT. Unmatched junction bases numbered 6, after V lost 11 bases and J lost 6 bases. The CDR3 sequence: CAARGTSGSEQYF. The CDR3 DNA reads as TGTGCCGCAAGGGGGACTAGCGGGAGCGAGCAGTACTTC.

The CDR3 nucleotides read TGTGCCAGCAGCGTAGGAGACGGGGGGGCTCAAAATGAGCAGTTCTTC. Its protein product is CASSVGDGGAQNEQFF. The chain has TRBV9 and TRBJ2-1, with TRBD2 matching 8 bases. The CDR3 consists of 16 residues. CDR1 and CDR2 (germline): SGDLS, YYNGEE. The V gene end was trimmed by 0 bases and the J gene end by 7 bases; junction bases not matched to a gene: 9. Filled out from reference TRBV9 and TRBJ2-1, the complete variable domain reads DSGVTQTPKHLITATGQRVTLRCSPRSGDLSVYWYQQSLDQGLQFLIQYYNGEERAKGNILERFSAQQFPDLHSELNLSSLELGDSALYFCASSVGDGGAQNEQFFGPGTRLTVL.

The DNA of the CDR3 is TGCGCCAGCAGCCCCGGAGGGCTGTATGGCTACACCTTC. This encodes CASSPGGLYGYTF. The V gene is TRBV5-1, the J gene TRBJ1-2; no reliable D call. CDR3 length equals 13 residues. Between the trimmed V and J ends, which lost 4 bases and 5 bases, there was a span of 12 bases. Per germline, CDR1 SGHRS and CDR2 YFSETQ.

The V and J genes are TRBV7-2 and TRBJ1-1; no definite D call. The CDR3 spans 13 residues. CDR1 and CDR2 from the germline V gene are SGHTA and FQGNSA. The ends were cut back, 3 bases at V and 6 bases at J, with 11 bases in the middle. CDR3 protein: CASSFSSVAEAFF. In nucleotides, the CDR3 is TGTGCCAGCAGCTTTAGTTCCGTCGCTGAAGCTTTCTTT.

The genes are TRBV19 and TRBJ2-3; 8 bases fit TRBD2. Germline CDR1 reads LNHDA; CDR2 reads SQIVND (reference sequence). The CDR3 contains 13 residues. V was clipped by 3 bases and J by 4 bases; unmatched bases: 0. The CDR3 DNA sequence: TGTGCCAGTAGTATGCGGGGGGCAGATACGCAGTATTTT. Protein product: CASSMRGADTQYF.

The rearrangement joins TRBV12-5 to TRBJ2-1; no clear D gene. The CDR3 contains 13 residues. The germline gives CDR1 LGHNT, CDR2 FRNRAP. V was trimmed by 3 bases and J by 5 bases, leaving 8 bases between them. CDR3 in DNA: TGTGCTAGTGGTTTCTCCCTCGACAATGAGCAGTTCTTC. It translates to CASGFSLDNEQFF.

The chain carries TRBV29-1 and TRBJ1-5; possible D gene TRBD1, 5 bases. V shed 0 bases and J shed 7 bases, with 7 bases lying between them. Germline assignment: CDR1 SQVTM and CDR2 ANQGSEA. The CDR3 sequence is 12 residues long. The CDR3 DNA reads TGCAGCGTTGAAGAGGGGGGGCAGCCCCAGCATTTT. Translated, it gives CSVEEGGQPQHF. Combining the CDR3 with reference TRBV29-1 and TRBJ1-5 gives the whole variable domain SAVISQKPSRDICQRGTSLTIQCQVDSQVTMMFWYRQQPGQSLTLIATANQGSEATYESGFVIDKFPISRPNLTFSTLTVSNMSPEDSSIYLCSVEEGGQPQHFGDGTRLSIL.

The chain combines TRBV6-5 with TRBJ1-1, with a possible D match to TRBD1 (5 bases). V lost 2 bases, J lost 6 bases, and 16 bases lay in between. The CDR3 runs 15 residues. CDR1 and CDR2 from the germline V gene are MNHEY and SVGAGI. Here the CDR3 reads CASSYKGVGVAEAFF. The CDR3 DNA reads TGTGCCAGCAGTTACAAAGGAGTAGGGGTGGCTGAAGCTTTCTTT.